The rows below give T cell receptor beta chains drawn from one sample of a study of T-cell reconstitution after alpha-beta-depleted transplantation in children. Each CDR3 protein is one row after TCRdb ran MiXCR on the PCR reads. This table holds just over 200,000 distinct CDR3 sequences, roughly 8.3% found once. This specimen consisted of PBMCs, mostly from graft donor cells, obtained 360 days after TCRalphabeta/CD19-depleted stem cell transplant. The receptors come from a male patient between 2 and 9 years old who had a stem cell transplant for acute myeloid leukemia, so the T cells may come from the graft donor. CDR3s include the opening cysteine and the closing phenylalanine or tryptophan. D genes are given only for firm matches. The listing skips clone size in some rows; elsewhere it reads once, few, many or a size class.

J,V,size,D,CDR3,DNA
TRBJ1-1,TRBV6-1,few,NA,CASRRTLGQGTEAFF,TGTGCCAGCAGACGAACCCTGGGGCAGGGCACTGAAGCTTTCTTT
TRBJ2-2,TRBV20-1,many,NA,CSASTLATGELFF,TGCAGTGCCAGTACACTAGCTACCGGGGAGCTGTTTTTT
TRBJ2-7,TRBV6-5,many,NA,CASSYTTRSYEQYF,TGTGCCAGCAGTTATACGACTCGTTCCTACGAGCAGTACTTC
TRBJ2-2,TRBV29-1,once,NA,CSVWDLTGELFF,TGCAGCGTGTGGGACCTCACCGGGGAGCTGTTTTTT
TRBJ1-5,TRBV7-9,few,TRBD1,CASSSGTDNQPQHF,TGTGCCAGCAGTTCCGGGACAGATAATCAGCCCCAGCATTTT
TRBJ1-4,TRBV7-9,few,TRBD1,CASSLGSGQLNEKLFF,TGTGCCAGCAGCTTAGGATCGGGACAGCTTAATGAAAAACTGTTTTTT
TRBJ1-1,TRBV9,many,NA,CASSFPPENTEAFF,TGTGCCAGCAGCTTCCCTCCCGAGAACACTGAAGCTTTCTTT
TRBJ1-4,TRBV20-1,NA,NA,CSARRVATNEKLFF,TGCAGTGCGCGACGGGTTGCAACTAATGAAAAACTGTTTTTT
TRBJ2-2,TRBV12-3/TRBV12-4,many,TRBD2,CASSLAGAGTGELFF,TGTGCCAGCAGTTTGGCGGGAGCGGGAACCGGGGAGCTGTTTTTT
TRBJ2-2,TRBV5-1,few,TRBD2,CASRNGLANTGELFF,TGCGCCAGCCGCAACGGACTAGCGAACACCGGGGAGCTGTTTTTT
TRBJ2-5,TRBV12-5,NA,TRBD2,CASGLGIIAGGSETQYF,TGTGCTAGTGGTTTGGGTATCATAGCGGGAGGATCTGAGACCCAGTACTTC
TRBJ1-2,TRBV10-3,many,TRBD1,CAIRGQSYGYTF,TGTGCCATCAGGGGACAGTCCTATGGCTACACCTTC
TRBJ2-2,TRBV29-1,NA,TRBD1,CSAMGQSTGELFF,TGCAGCGCCATGGGACAGAGCACCGGGGAGCTGTTTTTT
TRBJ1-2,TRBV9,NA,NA,CASSPLGKGYGYTF,TGTGCCAGCAGCCCTTTAGGGAAGGGCTATGGCTACACCTTC
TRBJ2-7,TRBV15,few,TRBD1,CATSRHAGQGKVYEQYF,TGTGCCACCAGCAGACACGCGGGACAGGGGAAAGTCTACGAGCAGTACTTC
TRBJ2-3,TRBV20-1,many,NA,CSASETGATDTQYF,TGCAGTGCTAGCGAAACCGGGGCCACAGATACGCAGTATTTT
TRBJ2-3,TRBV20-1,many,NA,CSARPRLAAHLDTQYF,TGCAGTGCTAGGCCTCGGCTAGCCGCTCATCTGGATACGCAGTATTTT
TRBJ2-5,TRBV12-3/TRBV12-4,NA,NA,CASSPRLIRQETQYF,TGTGCCAGCAGTCCCCGACTGATTCGCCAAGAGACCCAGTACTTC
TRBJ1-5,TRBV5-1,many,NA,CASSPGGVNQPQHF,TGCGCCAGCAGCCCCGGCGGGGTTAATCAGCCCCAGCATTTT
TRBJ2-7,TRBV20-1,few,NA,CSAPWGPPYEQYF,TGCAGTGCCCCGTGGGGCCCTCCGTACGAGCAGTACTTC
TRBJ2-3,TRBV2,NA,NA,CASRDQVGDTQYF,TGTGCCAGCAGGGATCAGGTGGGAGATACGCAGTATTTT
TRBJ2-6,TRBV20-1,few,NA,CSARSISGANVLTF,TGCAGTGCTAGAAGCATCTCTGGGGCCAACGTCCTGACTTTC
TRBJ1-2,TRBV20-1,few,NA,CSARDSALLYGYTF,TGCAGTGCTAGAGACTCGGCCCTTCTCTATGGCTACACCTTC
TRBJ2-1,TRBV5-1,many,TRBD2,CASSFRTSDYNEQFF,TGCGCCAGCAGCTTTAGGACTAGCGACTACAATGAGCAGTTCTTC
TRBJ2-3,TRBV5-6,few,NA,CASSSTVGYTQYF,TGTGCCAGCAGCTCAACGGTGGGGTATACGCAGTATTTT
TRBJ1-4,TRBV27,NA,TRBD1,CASSILASDRELFF,TGTGCCAGCAGTATTCTCGCCTCGGACAGGGAACTGTTTTTT
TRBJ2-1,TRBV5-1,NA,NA,CASSLDPWPPQFF,TGCGCCAGCAGCTTGGACCCGTGGCCGCCTCAGTTCTTC
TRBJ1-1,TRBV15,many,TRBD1,CATTQTGIDTEAFF,TGTGCCACCACACAGACAGGGATCGACACTGAAGCTTTCTTT
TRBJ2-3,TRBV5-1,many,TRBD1,CASSGQGTDTQYF,TGCGCCAGCAGCGGACAGGGAACAGATACGCAGTATTTT
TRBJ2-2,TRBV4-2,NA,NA,CASSQDPPLSIGTGELFF,TGTGCCAGCAGCCAAGATCCTCCTCTTTCAATCGGCACCGGGGAGCTGTTTTTT
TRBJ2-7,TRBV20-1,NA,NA,CSARQGGAGEQYF,TGCAGTGCTAGACAGGGCGGGGCTGGAGAGCAGTACTTC
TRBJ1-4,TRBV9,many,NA,CASSVGGANEKLFF,TGTGCCAGCAGCGTGGGGGGGGCTAATGAAAAACTGTTTTTT
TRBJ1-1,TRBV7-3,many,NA,CASSRQRNTEAFF,TGTGCCAGCAGCAGACAGAGGAACACTGAAGCTTTCTTT
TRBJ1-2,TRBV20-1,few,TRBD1,CSAGDRADGYTF,TGCAGTGCGGGGGACAGGGCGGATGGCTACACCTTC
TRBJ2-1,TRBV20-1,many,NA,CSARDLVASANEQFF,TGCAGTGCTAGAGATCTGGTAGCGTCAGCCAATGAGCAGTTCTTC
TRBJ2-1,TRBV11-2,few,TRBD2,CASSRGTRSDNEQFF,TGTGCCAGCAGCCGTGGGACTAGAAGTGACAATGAGCAGTTCTTC
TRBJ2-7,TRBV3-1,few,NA,CASRLMGDSYEQYF,TGTGCCAGCAGACTAATGGGTGACTCCTACGAGCAGTACTTC
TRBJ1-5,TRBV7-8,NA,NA,CASSLGIGRLGNQPQHF,TGTGCCAGCAGCTTAGGAATTGGAAGGTTGGGCAATCAGCCCCAGCATTTT
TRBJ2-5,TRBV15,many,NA,CATSRGTKETQYF,TGTGCCACCAGCAGAGGAACGAAAGAGACCCAGTACTTC
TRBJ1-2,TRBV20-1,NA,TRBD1,CSAINTGGFNYGYTF,TGCAGTGCTATTAATACAGGGGGCTTCAACTATGGCTACACCTTC
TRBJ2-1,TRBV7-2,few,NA,CASSLGTGDRSYNEQFF,TGTGCCAGCAGCTTAGGTACTGGGGATCGCTCCTACAATGAGCAGTTCTTC
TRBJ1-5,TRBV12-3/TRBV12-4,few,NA,CASSFGTLGQPQHF,TGTGCCAGCAGTTTCGGAACCCTGGGCCAGCCCCAGCATTTT
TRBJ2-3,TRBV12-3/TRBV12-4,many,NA,CASSFRGYTDTQYF,TGTGCCAGCAGTTTCAGGGGCTACACAGATACGCAGTATTTT
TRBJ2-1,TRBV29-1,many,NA,CSVEPRGTPTYNEQFF,TGCAGCGTTGAACCCCGGGGGACACCCACCTACAATGAGCAGTTCTTC
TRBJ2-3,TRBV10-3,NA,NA,CAISESGRGTDTQYF,TGTGCCATCAGTGAGTCGGGGCGGGGCACAGATACGCAGTATTTT
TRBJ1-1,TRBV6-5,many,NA,CASSYSRTVQAFF,TGTGCCAGCAGTTACTCTAGGACAGTTCAAGCTTTCTTT
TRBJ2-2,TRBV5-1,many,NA,CASSPLGTGELFF,TGCGCCAGCAGCCCTCTCGGAACCGGGGAGCTGTTTTTT
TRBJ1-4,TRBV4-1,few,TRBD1,CASSLATGTNEKLFF,TGCGCCAGCAGCCTAGCGACAGGGACTAATGAAAAACTGTTTTTT
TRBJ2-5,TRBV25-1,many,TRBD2,CASRRTSGARGETQYF,TGTGCCAGCAGACGGACTAGCGGGGCGAGAGGAGAGACCCAGTACTTC
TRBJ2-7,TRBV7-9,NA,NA,CASSFGRGELYEQYF,TGTGCCAGCAGCTTTGGCAGGGGTGAGCTCTACGAGCAGTACTTC
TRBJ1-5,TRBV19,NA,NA,CATGTQGGNQPQHF,TGTGCCACCGGGACTCAAGGTGGCAATCAGCCCCAGCATTTT
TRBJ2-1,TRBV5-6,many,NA,CASSFYTHNEQFF,TGTGCCAGCAGCTTCTATACTCACAATGAGCAGTTCTTC
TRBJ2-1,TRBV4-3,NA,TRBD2,CASSRGGTSGRFNEQFF,TGCGCCAGCAGCCGGGGAGGGACTAGCGGGAGATTTAATGAGCAGTTCTTC